These 19 T cell receptor beta chains originate from one sample sequenced in a study of CD8 T cells in Susac syndrome. RNA was extracted with the RNeasy kit, and a quantity of about 0.45 to 1 ug was reverse transcribed using random hexamers. One entry per CDR3 protein results from TCRdb running MiXCR on the immunoSEQ multiplex PCR reads. The sample includes about 140,000 distinct CDR3 sequences, about 93% seen only once; the top ten take about 0.25%. Material for sequencing was CD8+ T cells from PBMCs. The source of these receptors is a human donor in good health.

The chain couples TRBV5-4 to TRBJ2-3, with D perhaps TRBD2 (5 bases). V lost 5 bases and J lost 6, with 13 bases in between. The V gene's germline CDR1 is SGHNT and CDR2 YYREEE (reference sequence). This CDR3 is 13 amino acids long. CDR3 sequence: CASRHQLGDTQYF. CDR3 nucleotides: TGTGCCAGCAGACACCAACTAGGGGATACGCAGTATTTT.

The rearrangement uses TRBV6-5 and TRBJ2-3, with a tentative D call TRBD2 (5 bases). Germline CDR1 MNHEY, CDR2 SVGAGI. Trimming cost V 6 bases and J 0 bases, with 13 bases left between them. The CDR3 is 15 amino acids. In nucleotides, the CDR3 is TGTGCCAGCAGGACCTGGCCTAGCAGCACAGATACGCAGTATTTT. Translation: CASRTWPSSTDTQYF.

This chain links TRBV29-1 with TRBJ1-2; TRBD1 is a possible D gene (6 bases). The V gene's germline CDR1 is SQVTM and CDR2 ANQGSEA. This CDR3 has 12 amino acids. V lost 6 bases and J lost 8, with 16 bases in between. The CDR3 loop is CSVGMGAGGYTF. The CDR3 DNA sequence: TGCAGCGTGGGGATGGGGGCAGGCGGCTACACCTTC.

This chain connects TRBV29-1 to TRBJ2-1, with D possibly being TRBD2 (6 bases). Germline V lookup: CDR1 SQVTM, CDR2 ANQGSEA. The CDR3 spans 19 residues. With 3 bases removed from V and 5 bases from J, the gap between germline ends came to 29 bases. CDR3: CSVDGLSVYAGPSNNEQFF. The CDR3 DNA follows: TGCAGCGTTGATGGATTGTCAGTCTACGCGGGACCTTCAAACAATGAGCAGTTCTTC.

V and J are TRBV3-1 and TRBJ2-1; D may correspond to TRBD1 or TRBD2 (5 bases each). Germline CDR1 and CDR2: LGHDT and YNNKEL (reference sequence). The CDR3 sequence is 15 residues long. Trimming pared 4 bases from V and 4 bases from J, leaving 14 bases between. CDR3: CASSPEGLEYNEQFF. The CDR3 DNA reads TGTGCCAGCAGCCCAGAGGGGCTGGAGTACAATGAGCAGTTCTTC.

This chain connects TRBV12-3 or TRBV12-4 to TRBJ2-1, with a weak D call TRBD1 (6 bases). This CDR3 has 15 residues. Trimming shortened V by 4 bases and J by 8 bases, and 18 bases separated the two germline ends. The CDR3 sequence: CASSYPDSPRDEQFF. The CDR3 coding sequence is TGTGCCAGCAGTTATCCGGACAGTCCGAGGGATGAGCAGTTCTTC.

The gene calls are TRBV7-2 and TRBJ2-7; TRBD2 matches at 10 bases. Looked up from germline, CDR1 is SGHTA and CDR2 is FQGNSA. The CDR3 spans 15 residues. V lost 3 bases to trimming and J lost 1 base; unmatched junction nucleotides: 3. The CDR3 is CASSFASGSSYEQYF. CDR3 nucleotide sequence: TGTGCCAGCAGCTTTGCTAGCGGGAGTTCCTACGAGCAGTACTTC.

The chain has TRBV15 and TRBJ2-1, with D possibly TRBD1 on 6 matching bases. From germline, CDR1 is LNHNV and CDR2 YYDKDF (reference sequence). The CDR3 has 13 amino acids. The germline V and J ends were trimmed by 1 base and 14 bases, with 15 bases remaining between them. The CDR3, as DNA: TGTGCCACCAGCAGAGGGGACACCGCCTGGGAGTTCTTC. Its protein is CATSRGDTAWEFF. Full variable domain (rest looked up from reference TRBV15 and TRBJ2-1): DAMVIQNPRYQVTQFGKPVTLSCSQTLNHNVMYWYQQKSSQAPKLLFHYYDKDFNNEADTPDNFQSRRPNTSFCFLDIRSPGLGDTAMYLCATSRGDTAWEFFGPGTRLTVL.

V is TRBV3-1 and J is TRBJ2-7, with 8 bases fitting TRBD2. The CDR3 has 14 amino acids. Germline trimming cut 3 bases from V and 6 bases from J; bases unmatched to any gene: 7. Germline V lookup: CDR1 LGHDT, CDR2 YNNKEL (reference sequence). CDR3 in DNA: TGTGCCAGCAGCCACGGGGGGGGGCGCGGCGAGCAGTACTTC. It translates to CASSHGGGRGEQYF.

The V call is TRBV29-1, the J call TRBJ2-1, with 7 bases matching TRBD2. The germline V gene encodes CDR1 SQVTM and CDR2 ANQGSEA. The CDR3 contains 14 residues. V dropped 1 base and J dropped 4; count of bases not matched to a gene: 4. The CDR3 loop is CSVEGGSVYNEQFF. The DNA of the CDR3 is TGCAGCGTTGAAGGCGGGAGCGTATACAATGAGCAGTTCTTC.

The chain uses TRBV29-1 and TRBJ1-2; 12 positions match TRBD1. Germline CDR1 reads SQVTM; CDR2 reads ANQGSEA. This CDR3 comprises 17 residues. The V segment lost 3 bases and the J segment 4 bases; nucleotides outside the gene matches: 12. The CDR3: CSVEGQGALSRSYGYTF. CDR3 bases: TGCAGCGTTGAGGGACAGGGGGCTTTATCGCGGTCCTATGGCTACACCTTC. Full variable domain (missing parts from reference TRBV29-1 and TRBJ1-2): SAVISQKPSRDICQRGTSLTIQCQVDSQVTMMFWYRQQPGQSLTLIATANQGSEATYESGFVIDKFPISRPNLTFSTLTVSNMSPEDSSIYLCSVEGQGALSRSYGYTFGSGTRLTVV.

Concerning this clonotype itself: One end of the junction varies from germline; a read error may be responsible. The chain carries TRBV20-1 and TRBJ1-2; D call uncertain. The germline V gene encodes CDR1 DFQATT and CDR2 SNEGSKA (reference sequence). This CDR3 region has 13 residues. The CDR3 loop reads CSATRAERYDYTF. The CDR3 DNA sequence: TGCAGTGCTACACGGGCGGAGCGCTATGACTACACCTTC.

The chain employs TRBV2 and TRBJ2-5; tentatively, D is TRBD1 or TRBD2 (5 bases each). The CDR3 totals 14 residues. Germline CDR1 SNHLY, CDR2 FYNNEI. V gave up 3 bases and J gave up 5 bases, with 13 bases separating them. The CDR3 DNA reads TGTGCCAGCAGTGAGGCAGGGACCGGTGAGACCCAGTACTTC. Amino acids: CASSEAGTGETQYF.

The V gene is TRBV27, the J gene TRBJ2-7, with D uncertain. The CDR3 length is 13 residues. Germline loops: CDR1 MNHEY, CDR2 SMNVEV (reference sequence). Trimming shortened V by 4 bases and J by 0 bases, and 7 bases separated the two germline ends. CDR3 protein: CASSSTPSYEQYF. CDR3 bases: TGTGCCAGCAGTTCGACACCCTCCTACGAGCAGTACTTC.

The V gene is TRBV7-6, the J gene TRBJ2-1; 10 nucleotides agree with TRBD2. The germline CDR1 and CDR2 sequences are SGHVS and FNYEAQ. This CDR3 has 14 residues. The trim removed 4 bases at V and 6 bases at J, leaving 3 bases unmatched. This chain's CDR3 is CASSSLAGANEQFF. CDR3 DNA: TGTGCCAGCAGCTCTCTAGCGGGAGCCAATGAGCAGTTCTTC.

This sequence joins TRBV13 and TRBJ2-7; 10 bases map to TRBD2. Germline V gene sequence: CDR1 PRHDT, CDR2 FYEKMQ (reference sequence). J lost 5 bases, V lost 6 bases, and 4 bases had no gene match. CDR3 length equals 13 residues. The CDR3 DNA follows: TGTGCCAGCAGATCCGGGACTAGCGACGAGCAGTACTTC. It yields the protein CASRSGTSDEQYF.

This clonotype was counted once. The chain employs TRBV28 and TRBJ1-2, with D unclear. V was shortened by 6 bases and J by 0 bases, with 14 bases between the two germline ends. CDR3 length equals 15 residues. CDR1 MDHEN and CDR2 SYDVKM come from the germline V gene. The CDR3 DNA is TGTGCCAGCAGCCCGCCGGTCCAGGCTAACTATGGCTACACCTTC. Protein sequence: CASSPPVQANYGYTF.

The chain joins TRBV6-2 or TRBV6-3 to TRBJ2-1; unclear D gene. From germline, CDR1 is MNHEY and CDR2 SVGEGT. The CDR3 has 14 amino acids. V lost 7 bases and J lost 0, with 10 bases in between. The CDR3 DNA sequence: TGTGCCAGCAACGGTGTTCGCTCCTACAATGAGCAGTTCTTC. It yields the protein CASNGVRSYNEQFF.

V is TRBV9 and J is TRBJ2-1; 8 positions match TRBD2. The CDR3 consists of 15 residues. Germline V gene lookup returns CDR1 SGDLS and CDR2 YYNGEE. J lost 6 bases, V lost 2 bases, and 7 bases had no gene match. CDR3 coding DNA: TGTGCCAGCAGCGTCGGACAGCGGGAGATCAATGAGCAGTTCTTC. Its protein is CASSVGQREINEQFF.